This TCR beta chain was recorded in a study of response to subunit inactivated influenza vaccine. Whole-study findings and limits: The authors suggested that every seasonal influenza vaccination recruits few new T cells.

One entry per CDR3 protein results from TCRdb running MiXCR on the RT-PCR reads. The sample lists approximately 570,000 distinct CDR3 sequences, around 8% occurring once. In the case of this clonotype: Its antigen is unidentified.

The V end was cut by 6 bases, the J end by 1 base, with 16 bases between. CDR1 MNHNS and CDR2 SASEGT come from the germline V gene. The length of the CDR3 is 15 residues. This clonotype was sampled from a man between 50 and 75 years old who received an inactivated influenza vaccine. Source: PBMCs from blood, taken about 24 months after vaccination. This chain joins TRBV6-1 and TRBJ2-7, with a tentative D call TRBD1 (5 bases). The CDR3: CASRSTATDSYEQYF. CDR3 in DNA: TGTGCCAGCAGATCGACCGCGACAGATTCCTACGAGCAGTACTTC.